This is a list of T cell receptor beta chains from one sample in a study of T-cell memory formation after mild COVID-19. TCRdb passed the 5' RACE reads through MiXCR, listing each CDR3 protein once. The repertoire includes roughly 130,000 distinct CDR3 sequences, about 6% of them detected once, and approximately 2.3% sits in the top ten. Sequences were obtained from PBMCs or a T cell subset sorted from them (not recorded which). The receptors stem from an adult woman who had mild COVID-19 (a few samples of this study predate the infection). Cell type and time point are not known. CDR3s include the opening cysteine and the closing phenylalanine or tryptophan. A D gene is named only where the DNA matches it firmly. Some rows have no size entry. The others give once, few or many, or a class for an expanded clone.

V: TRBV5-1; J: TRBJ2-7; D: -; size: many; CDR3: CASSLEGSYEQYF; DNA: TGCGCCAGCAGCTTGGAGGGGTCCTACGAGCAGTACTTC
V: TRBV12-3/TRBV12-4; J: TRBJ2-2; D: -; size: few; CDR3: CASTQTQGPTGELFF; DNA: TGTGCCAGCACTCAGACGCAGGGGCCCACCGGGGAGCTGTTTTTT
V: TRBV5-1; J: TRBJ2-5; D: -; size: -; CDR3: CASSSEGSAGETQYF; DNA: TGCGCCAGCAGCTCGGAGGGGTCTGCGGGAGAGACCCAGTACTTC
V: TRBV7-2; J: TRBJ1-2; D: -; size: few; CDR3: CASSLGGKLKGLPNYGYTF; DNA: TGTGCCAGCAGCTTAGGAGGAAAACTGAAGGGGCTCCCTAACTATGGCTACACCTTC
V: TRBV25-1; J: TRBJ2-7; D: -; size: -; CDR3: CASSDLGATYEQYF; DNA: TGTGCCAGCAGTGACCTCGGAGCCACATACGAGCAGTACTTC
V: TRBV20-1; J: TRBJ2-2; D: -; size: many; CDR3: CSARKIGTRANTGELFF; DNA: TGCAGTGCTAGAAAAATAGGGACGCGAGCGAACACCGGGGAGCTGTTTTTT
V: TRBV12-3/TRBV12-4; J: TRBJ2-1; D: -; size: few; CDR3: CASSLGRAVSYNEQFF; DNA: TGTGCCAGCAGTTTAGGCCGGGCCGTCTCCTACAATGAGCAGTTCTTC
V: TRBV7-6; J: TRBJ2-3; D: -; size: few; CDR3: CASSLGNPSAQYF; DNA: TGTGCCAGCAGCTTAGGAAACCCTTCGGCGCAGTATTTT
V: TRBV18; J: TRBJ2-1; D: TRBD1; size: -; CDR3: CASSRTGTASQNEQFF; DNA: TGTGCCAGCTCACGAACCGGGACAGCCTCTCAAAATGAGCAGTTCTTC
V: TRBV2; J: TRBJ2-3; D: -; size: few; CDR3: CASNIGGFTDTQYF; DNA: TGTGCCAGCAATATCGGCGGTTTCACAGATACGCAGTATTTT
V: TRBV7-9; J: TRBJ2-3; D: TRBD2; size: many; CDR3: CASSPWTSGKGDTQYF; DNA: TGTGCCAGCAGCCCTTGGACTAGCGGGAAAGGAGATACGCAGTATTTT
V: TRBV7-2; J: TRBJ2-2; D: -; size: many; CDR3: CASRGGGNTGELFF; DNA: TGTGCCAGCAGAGGGGGGGGCAACACCGGGGAGCTGTTTTTT
V: TRBV7-3; J: TRBJ2-1; D: -; size: many; CDR3: CASSPTVQSEQFF; DNA: TGTGCCAGCAGCCCTACCGTACAGTCCGAGCAGTTCTTC
V: TRBV12-3/TRBV12-4; J: TRBJ2-2; D: TRBD1; size: few; CDR3: CASSLLDFKWTGVNTGELFF; DNA: TGTGCCAGCAGTTTATTAGACTTTAAGTGGACAGGGGTGAACACCGGGGAGCTGTTTTTT
V: TRBV12-3/TRBV12-4; J: TRBJ1-2; D: -; size: -; CDR3: CASSSSGVFYGYTF; DNA: TGTGCCAGCAGTTCATCCGGAGTCTTCTATGGCTACACCTTC
V: TRBV29-1; J: TRBJ1-1; D: -; size: few; CDR3: CSVGPRLNTEAFF; DNA: TGCAGCGTTGGCCCCAGATTGAACACTGAAGCTTTCTTT
V: TRBV20-1; J: TRBJ2-1; D: TRBD2; size: many; CDR3: CSATTGTSGYNEQFF; DNA: TGCAGTGCCACAACCGGGACTAGCGGATACAATGAGCAGTTCTTC
V: TRBV20-1; J: TRBJ2-3; D: -; size: many; CDR3: CSARDHRSIGYF; DNA: TGCAGTGCTAGAGATCACCGGAGTATAGGGTATTTT
V: TRBV20-1; J: TRBJ1-1; D: -; size: many; CDR3: CSARPQEMNTEAFF; DNA: TGCAGTGCTAGACCTCAGGAGATGAACACTGAAGCTTTCTTT
V: TRBV7-2; J: TRBJ2-3; D: TRBD2; size: many; CDR3: CASSSRLASQYF; DNA: TGTGCCAGCAGCTCCAGACTAGCGTCGCAGTATTTT
V: TRBV20-1; J: TRBJ2-6; D: TRBD2; size: many; CDR3: CSASPWGGSGANVLTF; DNA: TGCAGTGCTAGCCCCTGGGGGGGGTCTGGGGCCAACGTCCTGACTTTC
V: TRBV20-1; J: TRBJ1-6; D: -; size: -; CDR3: CSARDLGSYNSPLHF; DNA: TGCAGTGCTAGAGATCTGGGGTCCTATAATTCACCCCTCCACTTT